This T cell receptor beta chain was captured by sequencing in a study of blood T cells in healthy people across ages. The wider study: Per every two T cells, about one barcoded beta molecule was captured by template switching.

This clonotype was observed a few times. The antigen is undetermined. With a J-beta primer mix and a sample-barcoded 5' primer, a second PCR ran about 7 to 11 cycles. TCRdb used MiXCR to reprocess the 5' RACE reads, holding one entry per CDR3 protein. The table lists around 1,000,000 distinct CDR3 sequences, 25% of them singletons. The study's findings and limits: Estimated diversity across one million T cells was deemed an underestimate.

CDR1 is SGDLS, CDR2 YYNGEE, per germline. The V and J ends lost 2 bases and 3 bases respectively, with 9 bases between them. The length of the CDR3 is 14 residues. The same specimen was also included in a second study, on T cells of mothers and their children. This second report adds: Whether pairs are related or unrelated, thymic selection shapes their TCR recombination output in much the same way. Compared with unrelated pairs, related mother-child pairs had slightly higher, non-significant overlap.

What was sequenced was blood. This sequence originates from a girl aged 2 to 10 in good health. V is TRBV9 and J is TRBJ2-1; D perhaps matches TRBD2 (6 bases). The CDR3 DNA is TGTGCCAGCAGCGTGGGGCGGGACTACAATGAGCAGTTCTTC. Its protein product is CASSVGRDYNEQFF.